The rows below give T cell receptor beta chains drawn from one sample of a study of blood T cell repertoires in COVID-19. The assay was immunoSEQ multiplex PCR, and TCRdb's table has in-frame clones only and misses some. This sample yields some 190,000 clones, of which roughly 90% are seen a single time; around 1.6% belongs to the top ten. Sequencing was done on a sample of peripheral blood. The receptors derive from a man aged 18 to 29 with active or convalescent COVID-19. The CDR3 runs from the conserved cysteine through the conserved F or W. The D gene is left open where the match is weak. Size values are once, few and many counts, or a class for expanded clones, and some rows have none.

>TRBJ1-5|.|TRBD1|TRBV24-1
TGTGCCACCAGCCAGAACGAAAAAAGACAGGGGAAGAGGTTGGGCAATCAGCCCCAGCATTTT
CATSQNEKRQGKRLGNQPQHF
>TRBJ2-2|.|TRBD2|TRBV5-1
TGCGCCAGCAGCGCGAGGGAGGGCCGGATCGGGGAGCTGTTTTTT
CASSAREGRIGELFF
>TRBJ1-5|.|.|TRBV7-2
TGTGCCAGCAGCTTAGGCGGGCTCAGCAATCAGCCCCAGCATTTT
CASSLGGLSNQPQHF
>TRBJ2-1|many|TRBD2|TRBV6-1
TGTGCCAGCAGTGAAGGGACTAGCGGGGGGGTTGAGCAGTTCTTC
CASSEGTSGGVEQFF
>TRBJ2-1|.|TRBD2|TRBV27
TGTGCCACTCGACGGACAGCGGGAGGTTACAATGAGCAGTTCTTC
CATRRTAGGYNEQFF
>TRBJ2-1|.|TRBD2|TRBV6-2/TRBV6-3
TGTGCCAGCAGTTACGATTTGGCGGGAGGGCCCGGTGAGCAGTTCTTC
CASSYDLAGGPGEQFF
>TRBJ2-3|.|TRBD1|TRBV5-6
TGTGCCAGCAGCCCGGGACAGGGGGAGTATTTT
CASSPGQGEYF
>TRBJ1-1|.|.|TRBV13
TGTGCCAGCAGCATCCGCCGGGGAGCTTTCTTT
CASSIRRGAFF
>TRBJ2-5|.|.|TRBV9
TGTGCCAGCAGCGCCCCAGGGGCCTTCCAAGAGACCCAGTACTTC
CASSAPGAFQETQYF
>TRBJ1-3|.|.|TRBV3-1/TRBV3-2
TGTGCCAGCAGCCAACAATTCAGCTCTGGAAACACCATATATTTT
CASSQQFSSGNTIYF
>TRBJ1-2|.|.|TRBV2
TGTGCCAGCAGTGAAGCCTCTCGTCGAGGCTATGGCTACACCTTC
CASSEASRRGYGYTF
>TRBJ2-5|.|.|TRBV21-1
TGTGCCAGCAGCAAAAGTGGCAGGGTGCCCAGCGGGAGGCAAGAGACCCAGTACTTC
CASSKSGRVPSGRQETQYF
>TRBJ1-2|.|.|TRBV19
TGTGCCAGTAGTACCACGTGGACAGAAAACTACTATGGCTACACCTTC
CASSTTWTENYYGYTF
>TRBJ1-2|.|TRBD1|TRBV2
TGTGCCAGCAGCGGAGATGACAGGGGCGTTTTCTATGGCTACACCTTC
CASSGDDRGVFYGYTF
>TRBJ1-1|.|TRBD1|TRBV5-4
TGTGCCAGCAGCCTTACAGGGGGCCGTGGCACTGAAGCTTTCTTT
CASSLTGGRGTEAFF
>TRBJ1-2|.|TRBD1|TRBV9
TGTGCCAGCAGCGTAGCGGGACAGGGGGTCTATGGCTACACCTTC
CASSVAGQGVYGYTF
>TRBJ1-2|.|TRBD1|TRBV27
TGTGCCAGCAGTTCGACAGGGGTAACAGGCTACACCTTC
CASSSTGVTGYTF